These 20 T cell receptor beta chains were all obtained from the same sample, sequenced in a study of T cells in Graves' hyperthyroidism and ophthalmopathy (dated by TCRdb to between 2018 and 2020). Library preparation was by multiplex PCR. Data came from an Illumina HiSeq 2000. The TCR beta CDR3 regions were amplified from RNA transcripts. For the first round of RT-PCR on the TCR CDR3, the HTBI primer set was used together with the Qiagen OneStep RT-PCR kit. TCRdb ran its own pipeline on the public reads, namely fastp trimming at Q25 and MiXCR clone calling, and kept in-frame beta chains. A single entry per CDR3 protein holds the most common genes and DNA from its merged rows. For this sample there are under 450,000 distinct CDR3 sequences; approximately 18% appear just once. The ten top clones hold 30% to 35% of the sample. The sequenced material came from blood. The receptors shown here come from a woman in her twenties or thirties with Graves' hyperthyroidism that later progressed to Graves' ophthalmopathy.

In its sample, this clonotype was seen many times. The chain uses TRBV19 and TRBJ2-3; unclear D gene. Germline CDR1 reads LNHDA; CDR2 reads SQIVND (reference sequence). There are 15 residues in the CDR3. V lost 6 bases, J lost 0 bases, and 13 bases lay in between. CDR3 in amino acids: CASRPGRASTDTQYF. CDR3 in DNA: TGTGCCAGTAGGCCCGGTCGAGCGAGCACAGATACGCAGTATTTT.

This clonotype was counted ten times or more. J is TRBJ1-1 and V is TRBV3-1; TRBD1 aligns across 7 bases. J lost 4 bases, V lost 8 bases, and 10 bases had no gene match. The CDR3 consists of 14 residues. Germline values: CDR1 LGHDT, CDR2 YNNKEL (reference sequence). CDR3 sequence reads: CASGVTGDPTEAFF. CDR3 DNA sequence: TGTGCCAGCGGGGTAACAGGGGACCCCACTGAAGCTTTCTTT.

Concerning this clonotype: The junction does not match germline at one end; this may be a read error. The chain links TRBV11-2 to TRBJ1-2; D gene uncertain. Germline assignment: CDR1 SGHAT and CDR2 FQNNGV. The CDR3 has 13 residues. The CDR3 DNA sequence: TGTGCCAGCAGCGTAGACTCGCTAGAGCTGTACACCTTC. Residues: CASSVDSLELYTF.

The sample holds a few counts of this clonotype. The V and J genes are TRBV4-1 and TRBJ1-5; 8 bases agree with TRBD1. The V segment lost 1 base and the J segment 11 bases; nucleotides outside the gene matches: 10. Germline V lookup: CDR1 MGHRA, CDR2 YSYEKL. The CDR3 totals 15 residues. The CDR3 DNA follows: TGCGCCAGCAGCCAAGCCTTTATACAGGGGGAAGCCCAGCATTTT. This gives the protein CASSQAFIQGEAQHF.

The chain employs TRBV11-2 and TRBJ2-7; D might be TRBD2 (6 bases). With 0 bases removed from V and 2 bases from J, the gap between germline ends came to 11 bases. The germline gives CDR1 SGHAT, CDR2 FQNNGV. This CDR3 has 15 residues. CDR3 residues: CASSLDWGLAYEQYF. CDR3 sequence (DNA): TGTGCCAGCAGCTTAGATTGGGGACTCGCCTACGAGCAGTACTTC.

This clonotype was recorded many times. The CDR3 is CASSLSLTYEQYF. In nucleotides, the CDR3 is TGTGCCAGCAGCCTCAGCCTCACCTACGAGCAGTACTTC. V gene TRBV27 combines with J gene TRBJ2-7; D gene uncertain. Trimming took off 6 bases at V and 2 bases at J, with 11 bases between the two ends. Per the germline V gene, CDR1 is MNHEY and CDR2 is SMNVEV (reference sequence). CDR3 size: 13 residues.

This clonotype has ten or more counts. For the CDR3, the DNA is TGCGCCAGCAGCTTGATGCCAGGGAGTCAGCCCCAGCATTTT. This translates into CASSLMPGSQPQHF. J is TRBJ1-5 and V is TRBV5-1; possibly TRBD1 for D (5 bases). Per germline, CDR1 SGHRS and CDR2 YFSETQ. The CDR3 totals 14 residues. Trimming left V 1 base short and J 6 bases short, with 11 bases between.

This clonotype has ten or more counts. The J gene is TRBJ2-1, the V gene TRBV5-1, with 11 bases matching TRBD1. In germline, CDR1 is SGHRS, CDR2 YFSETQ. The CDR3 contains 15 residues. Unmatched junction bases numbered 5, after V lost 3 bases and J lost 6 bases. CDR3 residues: CASSYSGTGGNEQFF. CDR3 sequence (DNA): TGCGCCAGCAGCTACTCCGGGACAGGGGGCAATGAGCAGTTCTTC.

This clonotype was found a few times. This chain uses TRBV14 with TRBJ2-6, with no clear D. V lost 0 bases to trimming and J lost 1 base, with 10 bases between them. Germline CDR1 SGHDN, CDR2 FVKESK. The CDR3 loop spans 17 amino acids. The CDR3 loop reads CASSQDFWGSGANVLTF. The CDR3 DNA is TGTGCCAGCAGCCAAGATTTCTGGGGATCTGGGGCCAACGTCCTGACTTTC.

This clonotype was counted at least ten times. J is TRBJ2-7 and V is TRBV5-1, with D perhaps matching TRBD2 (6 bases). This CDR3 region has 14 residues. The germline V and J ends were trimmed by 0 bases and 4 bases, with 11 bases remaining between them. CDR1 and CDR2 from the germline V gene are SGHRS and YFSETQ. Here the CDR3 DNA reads TGCGCCAGCAGCTTGGGGGTAGCGGCATACGAGCAGTACTTC. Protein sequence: CASSLGVAAYEQYF.

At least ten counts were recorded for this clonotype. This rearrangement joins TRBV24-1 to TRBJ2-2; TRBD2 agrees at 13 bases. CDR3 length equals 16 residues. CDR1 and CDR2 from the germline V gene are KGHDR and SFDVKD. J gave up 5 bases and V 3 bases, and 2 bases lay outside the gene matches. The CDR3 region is CATSDPGLAGTGELFF. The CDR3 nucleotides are TGTGCCACCAGTGATCCGGGACTAGCGGGAACCGGGGAGCTGTTTTTT.

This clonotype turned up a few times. CDR3 bases: TGCGCCAGCAGTTGGGACAGGGGTTCCCACGAGCAGTACTTC. Translation: CASSWDRGSHEQYF. The chain has TRBV10-2 and TRBJ2-7; TRBD1 matches at 10 bases. The CDR3 consists of 14 residues. V lost 5 bases to trimming and J lost 5 bases; unmatched junction nucleotides: 6. Per the germline V gene, CDR1 is WSHSY and CDR2 is SAAADI.

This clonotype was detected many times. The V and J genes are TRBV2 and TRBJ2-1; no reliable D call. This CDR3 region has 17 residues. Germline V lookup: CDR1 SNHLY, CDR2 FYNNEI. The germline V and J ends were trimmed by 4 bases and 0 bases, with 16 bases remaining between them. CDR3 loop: CASSGTRTVISYNEQFF. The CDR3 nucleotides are TGTGCCAGCAGTGGGACCCGGACGGTGATCTCCTACAATGAGCAGTTCTTC.

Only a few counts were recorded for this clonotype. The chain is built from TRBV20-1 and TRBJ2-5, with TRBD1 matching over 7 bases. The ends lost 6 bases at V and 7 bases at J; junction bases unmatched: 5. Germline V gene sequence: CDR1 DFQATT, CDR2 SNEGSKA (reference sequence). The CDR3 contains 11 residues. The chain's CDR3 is CSAHGTATQYF. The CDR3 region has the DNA TGCAGTGCACATGGGACAGCGACCCAGTACTTC.

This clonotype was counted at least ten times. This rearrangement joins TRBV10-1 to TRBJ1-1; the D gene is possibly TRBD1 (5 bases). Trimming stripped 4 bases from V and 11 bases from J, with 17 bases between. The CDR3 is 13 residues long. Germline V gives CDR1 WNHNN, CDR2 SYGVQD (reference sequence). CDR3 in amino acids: CASSGGTASRAFF. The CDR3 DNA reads TGCGCCAGCAGTGGAGGGACCGCGTCTCGGGCTTTCTTT.

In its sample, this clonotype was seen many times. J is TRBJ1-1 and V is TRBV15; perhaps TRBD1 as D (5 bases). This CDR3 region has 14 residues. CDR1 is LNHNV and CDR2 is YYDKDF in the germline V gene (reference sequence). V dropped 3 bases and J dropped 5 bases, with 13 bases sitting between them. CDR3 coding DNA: TGTGCCACCAGCAGCAGGGTAGCGGAGACTGAAGCTTTCTTT. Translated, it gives CATSSRVAETEAFF.

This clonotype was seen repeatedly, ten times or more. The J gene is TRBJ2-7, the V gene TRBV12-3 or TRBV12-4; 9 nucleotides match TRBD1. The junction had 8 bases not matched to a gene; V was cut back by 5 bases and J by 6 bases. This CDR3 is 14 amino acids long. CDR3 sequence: CASSQDRGDSEQYF. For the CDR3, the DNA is TGTGCCAGCAGTCAGGACAGGGGAGACAGCGAGCAGTACTTC.

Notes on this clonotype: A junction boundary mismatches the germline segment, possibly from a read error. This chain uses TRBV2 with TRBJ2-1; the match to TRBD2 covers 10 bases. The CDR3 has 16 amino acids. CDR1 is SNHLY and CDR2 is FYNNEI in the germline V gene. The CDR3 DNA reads TGTGCCAGCAGTGAAGTACCCCCCCCAGCGGGAGGGTCGGCGATCTTC. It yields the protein CASSEVPPPAGGSAIF.

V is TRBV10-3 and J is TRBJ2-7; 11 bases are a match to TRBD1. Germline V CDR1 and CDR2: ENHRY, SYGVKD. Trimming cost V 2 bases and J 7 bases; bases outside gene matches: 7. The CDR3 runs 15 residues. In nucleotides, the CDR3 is TGTGCCATCAGTGAGAGGACAGGGGGCGCGGGTGAGCAGTACTTC. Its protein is CAISERTGGAGEQYF.

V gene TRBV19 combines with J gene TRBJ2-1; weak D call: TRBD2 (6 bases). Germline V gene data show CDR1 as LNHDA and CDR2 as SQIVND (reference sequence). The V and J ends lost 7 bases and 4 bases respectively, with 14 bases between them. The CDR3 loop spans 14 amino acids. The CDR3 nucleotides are TGTGCCAGTAACCTGGGCGGGGCATACAATGAGCAGTTCTTC. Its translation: CASNLGGAYNEQFF.